The 18 T cell receptor beta chains below come from one sample, sequenced in a study of cytomegalovirus exposure and HLA in healthy donors. The PCR made use of 60 Vbeta and 13 Jbeta primers. Only in-frame clones appear in the TCRdb table, and some are missing; sequencing was by immunoSEQ multiplex PCR. The data contain 200,000 to 250,000 clones, around 79% of them singletons. Sequences were obtained from PBMCs. The receptors were gathered from a girl aged 2-10 years in good health and CMV-seronegative.

The chain has TRBV20-1 and TRBJ2-5; D ambiguous. The CDR3 contains 11 residues. CDR1 is DFQATT and CDR2 is SNEGSKA in the germline V gene (reference sequence). Trimming stripped 5 bases from V and 3 bases from J, with 7 bases between. The CDR3, as DNA: TGCAGTGCTGGAGCAGAAGAGACCCAGTACTTC. Protein product: CSAGAEETQYF.

The chain has TRBV5-5 and TRBJ2-3; D remains unclear. Deletions cut 2 bases from V and 2 bases from J, with 12 bases between. This CDR3 is 15 amino acids long. CDR1 SGHKS and CDR2 YYEKEE come from the germline V gene (reference sequence). The CDR3 region is CASSFESSYTDTQYF. The DNA for the CDR3 is TGTGCCAGCAGCTTCGAGTCCTCCTACACAGATACGCAGTATTTT.

This chain uses TRBV27 with TRBJ2-7; TRBD1 aligns across 7 bases. V shed 4 bases, J shed 0 bases, and the junction held 9 bases outside the gene matches. The V gene's germline CDR1 is MNHEY and CDR2 SMNVEV (reference sequence). The CDR3 has 16 residues. CDR3 loop: CASSSFTRGNSYEQYF. CDR3 in DNA: TGTGCCAGCAGTTCCTTTACCAGGGGGAACTCCTACGAGCAGTACTTC.

The chain carries TRBV19 and TRBJ2-7; 14 bases are a match to TRBD2. The CDR3 sequence is 17 residues long. Germline lookup yields CDR1 LNHDA and CDR2 SQIVND (reference sequence). Losses at the gene ends were 1 base for V and 6 bases for J; bases not matched to a gene: 8. The CDR3 reads CASSIGRLAGGPSEQYF. As DNA, the CDR3 is TGTGCCAGTAGTATAGGGAGACTAGCGGGGGGGCCAAGCGAGCAGTACTTC.

The chain couples TRBV19 to TRBJ1-1; D uncertain. The CDR3 runs 15 residues. The ends were cut back, 2 bases at V and 2 bases at J, with 12 bases in the middle. Germline CDR1 reads LNHDA; CDR2 reads SQIVND (reference sequence). This CDR3 is CASSISLERNTEAFF. CDR3 nucleotides: TGTGCCAGTAGTATAAGCTTAGAAAGAAACACTGAAGCTTTCTTT.

This rearrangement joins TRBV7-9 to TRBJ2-2, with D maybe TRBD2 (5 bases). V lost 0 bases and J 3 bases, leaving 14 bases between the germline ends. CDR1 is SEHNR, CDR2 FQNEAQ, per germline (reference sequence). The CDR3 runs 17 residues. The CDR3 reads CASSLATSGEYTGELFF. CDR3 bases: TGTGCCAGCAGCTTAGCCACGAGCGGAGAGTACACCGGGGAGCTGTTTTTT.

The V and J genes are TRBV19 and TRBJ1-1; D might be TRBD1 (6 bases). This CDR3 is built from 13 residues. Germline-derived CDR1 and CDR2 are LNHDA and SQIVND (reference sequence). V lost 3 bases and J lost 4, with 9 bases in between. The CDR3 bases are TGTGCCAGTAGTATGGGAGGGGGCACTGAAGCTTTCTTT. Translation gives CASSMGGGTEAFF.

The genes are TRBV19 and TRBJ1-1; TRBD1 agrees at 9 bases. The germline gives CDR1 LNHDA, CDR2 SQIVND (reference sequence). With 1 base clipped from V and 0 bases from J, the junction kept 3 bases outside the gene matches. The CDR3 extends over 16 amino acids. The CDR3 here is CASSIVGTGLNTEAFF. The CDR3 DNA is TGTGCCAGTAGTATAGTCGGGACAGGGCTGAACACTGAAGCTTTCTTT.

V usage is TRBV19 and J usage is TRBJ1-1, with D unclear. CDR3 length: 13 residues. Trimming stripped 8 bases from V and 0 bases from J, with 10 bases between. In germline, CDR1 is LNHDA, CDR2 SQIVND (reference sequence). The CDR3 protein is CASGTVMNTEAFF. For the CDR3, the DNA is TGTGCCAGTGGTACAGTGATGAACACTGAAGCTTTCTTT. The whole variable domain, remainder taken from reference TRBV19 and TRBJ1-1, is DGGITQSPKYLFRKEGQNVTLSCEQNLNHDAMYWYRQDPGQGLRLIYYSQIVNDFQKGDIAEGYSVSREKKESFPLTVTSAQKNPTAFYLCASGTVMNTEAFFGQGTRLTVV.

The V gene is TRBV6-5, the J gene TRBJ2-5, with 7 bases lining up with TRBD2. The V segment lost 3 bases and the J segment 2 bases; nucleotides outside the gene matches: 6. The CDR3 length is 15 residues. Germline-derived CDR1 and CDR2 are MNHEY and SVGAGI. The CDR3 here is CASSYQGLPQETQYF. The CDR3 nucleotides read TGTGCCAGCAGTTATCAGGGACTACCACAAGAGACCCAGTACTTC.

This clone is a singleton in its sample. The germline gene is not matched at one end of the junction; a read error may be the cause. CDR3 DNA sequence: TGTGCTAGCAGCCCCGGGACAGGGTGGTACGAGCAGTACTTC. Protein sequence: CASSPGTGWYEQYF. The chain is built from TRBV27 and TRBJ2-7; 9 nucleotides match TRBD1. CDR3 length equals 14 residues. Germline loops: CDR1 MNHEY, CDR2 SMNVEV (reference sequence).

The sample holds a few counts of this clone. This chain connects TRBV6-6 to TRBJ1-1; D remains unclear. V was clipped by 3 bases and J by 1 base, with 12 bases between them. Germline values: CDR1 MNHNY, CDR2 SVGAGI (reference sequence). The CDR3 has 15 amino acids. CDR3 loop: CASSYRGRGNTEAFF. In nucleotides, the CDR3 is TGTGCCAGCAGTTATAGAGGGCGAGGGAACACTGAAGCTTTCTTT.

The J gene is TRBJ2-2, the V gene TRBV28, with TRBD1 identical over 9 bases. The CDR3 spans 14 residues. V trimming: 8 bases; J trimming: 5 bases; junction bases outside the gene matches: 6. Germline V gene sequence: CDR1 MDHEN, CDR2 SYDVKM. The CDR3: CASGQGIRTGELFF. Written as DNA, the CDR3 is TGTGCCAGCGGACAGGGGATTAGGACCGGGGAGCTGTTTTTT.

The V gene is TRBV11-2, the J gene TRBJ1-3; D is possibly TRBD1 (5 bases). The CDR3 has 12 amino acids. V shed 5 bases and J shed 4 bases, with 6 bases lying between them. From germline, CDR1 is SGHAT and CDR2 FQNNGV. CDR3 sequence (DNA): TGTGCCAGCAGCCAGGGCGGAAACACCATATATTTT. It is translated as CASSQGGNTIYF. The variable domain in full, completed from reference TRBV11-2 and TRBJ1-3, reads EAGVAQSPRYKIIEKRQSVAFWCNPISGHATLYWYQQILGQGPKLLIQFQNNGVVDDSQLPKDRFSAERLKGVDSTLKIQPAKLEDSAVYLCASSQGGNTIYFGEGSWLTVV.

This chain connects TRBV27 to TRBJ2-3, with TRBD2 identical over 7 bases. V was pared by 5 bases and J by 2 bases, with 10 bases of the junction left unmatched. Germline values: CDR1 MNHEY, CDR2 SMNVEV (reference sequence). The CDR3 runs to 16 residues. The CDR3 here is CASSPRGGGSTDTQYF. CDR3 nucleotides: TGTGCCAGCAGTCCTCGGGGCGGGGGATCCACAGATACGCAGTATTTT.

The chain joins TRBV6-5 to TRBJ1-2, with D perhaps TRBD1 (6 bases). Trimming removed 8 bases at V and 5 bases at J, with 15 bases between. Looked up from germline, CDR1 is MNHEY and CDR2 is SVGAGI. The CDR3 totals 13 residues. This chain's CDR3 is CASGRGAEYGYTF. CDR3 nucleotides: TGTGCCAGCGGGCGGGGGGCGGAATATGGCTACACCTTC.

V is TRBV16 and J is TRBJ1-1, with D possibly matching TRBD1 (6 bases). The ends were cut back, 5 bases at V and 10 bases at J, with 14 bases in the middle. The CDR3 has 12 residues. Looked up from germline, CDR1 is KGHSY and CDR2 is FQNENV. In DNA, the CDR3 is TGTGCCAGCAGCGGTGGACAGATGCTAGCTTTCTTT. This sequence encodes CASSGGQMLAFF.

The CDR3, as DNA: TGTGCCAGCAGTCGTGGACAGGGAAACTACGAGCAGTACTTC. It encodes CASSRGQGNYEQYF. The rearrangement uses TRBV27 and TRBJ2-7; TRBD1 matches at 8 bases. V was clipped by 5 bases and J by 3 bases; unmatched bases: 6. Germline-derived CDR1 and CDR2 are MNHEY and SMNVEV (reference sequence). The CDR3 consists of 14 residues.